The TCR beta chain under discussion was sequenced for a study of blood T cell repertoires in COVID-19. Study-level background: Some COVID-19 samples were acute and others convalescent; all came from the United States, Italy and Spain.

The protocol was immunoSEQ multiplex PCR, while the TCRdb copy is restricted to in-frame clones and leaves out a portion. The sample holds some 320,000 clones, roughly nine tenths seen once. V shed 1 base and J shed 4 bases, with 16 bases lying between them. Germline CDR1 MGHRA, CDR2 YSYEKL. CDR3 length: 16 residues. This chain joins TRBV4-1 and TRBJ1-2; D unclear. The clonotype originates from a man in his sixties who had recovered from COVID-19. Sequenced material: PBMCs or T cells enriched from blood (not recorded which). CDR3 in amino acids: CASSQAPTRGTYGYTF. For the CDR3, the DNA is TGCGCCAGCAGCCAAGCTCCGACTCGGGGAACCTATGGCTACACCTTC.